What follows is one T cell receptor beta chain and its context. Its antigen is currently unknown. The data derive from a study of T cells expressing NK-cell markers. Study in general: Each TCR beta repertoire originated in sorted T cells that were CD3+CD56+NKG2C+, CD3+CD56+NKG2C- or CD3+CD56-NKG2C+. General study points: In a few donors, dominant clonotypes made up about 25-65% of CD3+CD56-NKG2C+ cells.

This CDR3 is 13 amino acids long. The germline gives CDR1 MRHNA, CDR2 SNTAGT. From the 5' RACE reads, TCRdb lists one entry per CDR3 protein and no DNA. This sample contains some 450,000 distinct CDR3 sequences. The source material was blood T cells: a sorted CD56 or NKG2C T cell subset, CD4+ or CD8+ T cells, or bulk PBMC T cells (not recorded which). This receptor was taken from a woman aged 18 to 75 in good health. This sequence joins TRBV6-4 and TRBJ1-1. The CDR3 loop reads CASSVQGNTEAFF.